What follows describes a single TCR beta chain. The data were taken from a study of blood T cell repertoires in COVID-19. Background on the study: Both acute and convalescent COVID-19 samples were obtained from the United States, Italy and Spain.

From germline, CDR1 is MNHEY and CDR2 SVGAGI. There are 16 residues in the CDR3. The V gene end was trimmed by 2 bases and the J gene end by 7 bases; junction bases not matched to a gene: 8. Libraries were prepared by immunoSEQ multiplex PCR; TCRdb keeps only in-frame clonotypes and omits some of them. The data hold 390,000 or so clones, with around 89% observed a single time. The clonotype was recovered from a young man with active or convalescent COVID-19. V gene TRBV6-5 combines with J gene TRBJ2-3; 11 bases map to TRBD1. The sequencing sample was made of peripheral blood. The DNA for the CDR3 is TGTGCCAGCAGTTACCTCCGGACAGGGGGCGCACATACGCAGTATTTT. As protein: CASSYLRTGGAHTQYF.